This T cell receptor beta chain was profiled in a study of cytomegalovirus exposure and HLA in healthy donors. Per germline, CDR1 SNHLY and CDR2 FYNNEI. The CDR3 sequence is 15 residues long. V shed 4 bases and J 2 bases; nucleotides not matched to a gene: 4. A single count supports this clone. Use of 60 Vbeta and 13 Jbeta primers characterized the PCR. This table comes from immunoSEQ multiplex PCR, and its TCRdb copy is limited to in-frame clones, with some not included. This sample has around 140,000 clones; about 66% occur once, and the top ten carry about 1.7%. The sequence was collected from a male donor in good health and CMV-seronegative. The chain is built from TRBV2 and TRBJ1-4, with 7 bases matching TRBD1. Sequences were obtained from PBMCs. CDR3 in DNA: TGTGCCAGCAGTGCACAGGGGTACACTAATGAAAAACTGTTTTTT. It translates to CASSAQGYTNEKLFF.